This T cell receptor (beta chain) comes out of a study of blood T cell repertoires in COVID-19. Study background: Collection of acute and convalescent COVID-19 samples took place in the United States, Italy and Spain. PBMCs, B-cell-depleted T cells, or T cells provided the cDNA or gDNA that made up the material.

Some clones are missing from TCRdb's copy, which holds only in-frame ones; the method was immunoSEQ multiplex PCR. The table has about 180,000 clones, 88% seen once. CDR1 is SGHRS, CDR2 YFSETQ, per germline. The ends lost 2 bases at V and 1 base at J; junction bases unmatched: 6. The CDR3 runs to 17 residues. In terms of age and location, participants ranged from roughly 18 to 95 years and lived in about two dozen US areas. The origin of this receptor is a woman between 18 and 29 years old who had recovered from COVID-19. Sequencing was carried out using PBMCs or T cells enriched from blood (not recorded which). The chain employs TRBV5-1 and TRBJ2-1, with 10 bases identical to TRBD1. CDR3 in DNA: TGCGCCAGCAGCTTTATGGGGGACAGGGGTTCCTACAATGAGCAGTTCTTC. It encodes CASSFMGDRGSYNEQFF.